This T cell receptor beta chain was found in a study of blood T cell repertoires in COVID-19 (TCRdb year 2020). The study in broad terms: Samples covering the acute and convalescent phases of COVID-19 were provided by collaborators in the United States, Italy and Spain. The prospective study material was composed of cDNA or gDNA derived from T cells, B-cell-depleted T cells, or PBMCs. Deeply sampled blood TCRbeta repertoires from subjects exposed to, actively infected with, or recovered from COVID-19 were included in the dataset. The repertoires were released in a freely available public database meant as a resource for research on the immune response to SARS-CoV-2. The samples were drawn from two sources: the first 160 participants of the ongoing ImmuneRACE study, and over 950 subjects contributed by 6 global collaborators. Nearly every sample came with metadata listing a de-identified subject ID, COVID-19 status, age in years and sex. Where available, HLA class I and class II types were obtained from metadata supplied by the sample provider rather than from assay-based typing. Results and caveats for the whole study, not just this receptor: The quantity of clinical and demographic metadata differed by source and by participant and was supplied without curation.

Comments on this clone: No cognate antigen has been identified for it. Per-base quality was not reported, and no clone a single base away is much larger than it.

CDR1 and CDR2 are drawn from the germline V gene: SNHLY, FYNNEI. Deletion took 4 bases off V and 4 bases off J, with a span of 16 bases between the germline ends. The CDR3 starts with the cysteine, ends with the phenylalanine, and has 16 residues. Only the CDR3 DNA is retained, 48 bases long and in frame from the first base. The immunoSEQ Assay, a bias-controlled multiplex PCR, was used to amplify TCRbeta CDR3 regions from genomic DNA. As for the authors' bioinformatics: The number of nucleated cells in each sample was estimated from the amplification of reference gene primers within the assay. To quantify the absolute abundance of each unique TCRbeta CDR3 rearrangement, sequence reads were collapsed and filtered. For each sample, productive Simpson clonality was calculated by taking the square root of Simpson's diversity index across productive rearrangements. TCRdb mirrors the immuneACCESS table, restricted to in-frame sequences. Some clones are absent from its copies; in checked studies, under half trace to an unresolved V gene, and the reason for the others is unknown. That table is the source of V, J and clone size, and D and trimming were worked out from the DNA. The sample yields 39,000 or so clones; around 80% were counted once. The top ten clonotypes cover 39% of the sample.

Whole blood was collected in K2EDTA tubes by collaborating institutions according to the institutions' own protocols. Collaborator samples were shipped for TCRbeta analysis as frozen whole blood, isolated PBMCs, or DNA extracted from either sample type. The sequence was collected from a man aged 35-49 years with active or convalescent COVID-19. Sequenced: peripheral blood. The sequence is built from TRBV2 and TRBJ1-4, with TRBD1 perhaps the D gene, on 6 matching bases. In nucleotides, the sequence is TGTGCCAGCAGTGCGGTTAGGGGGTTCAATAATGAAAAACTGTTTTTT. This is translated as CASSAVRGFNNEKLFF.